The 9 T cell receptor beta chains presented below share a single source sample, sequenced in a study of OX40 agonist ivuxolimab in advanced cancers. The library was made by the immunoSEQ multiplex PCR assay. The table comes from immuneACCESS by way of TCRdb, which keeps in-frame sequences with V and J called. Part of the clones is missing from these tables; in studies checked, under half for an unresolved V gene and the rest for unknown reasons. For this sample the table gives almost 70,000 clones, of which nearly 90% were detected only once. Roughly 4% of the sample lies in the top ten. The sample was CD4+ or CD8+ T cells sorted from blood, taken in a trial of the OX40 agonist ivuxolimab. These receptors originate from an adult with an advanced solid tumor such as melanoma, head and neck, liver or kidney cancer.

This chain connects TRBV7-2 to TRBJ2-7; either TRBD1 or TRBD2 may fit D (5 bases each). The CDR3 length is 14 residues. Looked up from germline, CDR1 is SGHTA and CDR2 is FQGNSA. V gave up 5 bases and J gave up 0 bases, with 11 bases separating them. In nucleotides, the CDR3 is TGTGCCAGCAGCGCCGGGGCCTACTCCTACGAGCAGTACTTC. Amino acid sequence: CASSAGAYSYEQYF.

V usage is TRBV9 and J usage is TRBJ1-4, with 8 positions matching TRBD1. The CDR3 runs to 16 residues. Germline assignment: CDR1 SGDLS and CDR2 YYNGEE. After removal of 2 bases from V and 3 bases from J, the junction contained 6 bases not matched to a gene. The chain's CDR3 is CASSVQGAAANEKLFF. The CDR3 DNA reads as TGTGCCAGCAGCGTTCAGGGGGCTGCGGCTAATGAAAAACTGTTTTTT.

This clone has just a few counts. The genes are TRBV29-1 and TRBJ2-7, with TRBD2 identical over 14 bases. The CDR3 loop spans 14 amino acids. Germline CDR1 is SQVTM and CDR2 is ANQGSEA. Trimming at V came to 3 bases and at J to 5 bases, leaving 3 bases not matched to a gene. CDR3 coding DNA: TGCAGCGTTGAGGGACTAGCGGGAGCGGACGAGCAGTACTTC. Translated: CSVEGLAGADEQYF.

The rearrangement links TRBV18 to TRBJ1-5, with D hard to call. The CDR3 sequence is 14 residues long. Germline loops: CDR1 KGHSH, CDR2 LQKENI. Trimming removed 6 bases at V and 0 bases at J, with 9 bases between. The CDR3 sequence is CASSLDTSNQPQHF. As DNA, the CDR3 is TGTGCCAGCTCGCTTGACACTAGCAATCAGCCCCAGCATTTT.

This clone has just one count. The chain links TRBV7-9 to TRBJ2-3, with 12 positions matching TRBD2. CDR1 is SEHNR, CDR2 FQNEAQ, per germline (reference sequence). J was trimmed by 5 bases and V by 5 bases; bases with no gene match: 5. CDR3 length equals 15 residues. CDR3 DNA: TGTGCCAGCAGCCAGGAGACTAGCGGGAGAGATACGCAGTATTTT. Translating gives CASSQETSGRDTQYF. Filled out from reference TRBV7-9 and TRBJ2-3, the complete variable domain reads DTGVSQNPRHKITKRGQNVTFRCDPISEHNRLYWYRQTLGQGPEFLTYFQNEAQLEKSRLLSDRFSAERPKGSFSTLEIQRTEQGDSAMYLCASSQETSGRDTQYFGPGTRLTVL.

The V call is TRBV27, the J call TRBJ2-5; 12 positions agree with TRBD2. Germline-derived CDR1 and CDR2 are MNHEY and SMNVEV (reference sequence). V dropped 5 bases and J dropped 9; count of bases not matched to a gene: 16. This CDR3 region has 17 residues. CDR3 nucleotide sequence: TGTGCCAGCAGTACGGGACTAGCGGGTACCCTCGGCGTGTCCCAGTACTTC. Translating gives CASSTGLAGTLGVSQYF.

In its sample, this clone was seen once. This sequence joins TRBV7-8 and TRBJ1-3; a possible D gene is TRBD1 (5 bases). The germline V and J ends were trimmed by 5 bases and 1 base, with 12 bases remaining between them. Germline V gene sequence: CDR1 SGHVS, CDR2 FQNEAQ. The CDR3 loop spans 15 amino acids. As DNA, the CDR3 is TGTGCCAGCAGCAAGGGAGGGGCTTCTGGAAACACCATATATTTT. Its translation is CASSKGGASGNTIYF.

The gene calls are TRBV5-8 and TRBJ1-2, with D maybe TRBD1 (6 bases). The CDR3 consists of 13 residues. CDR1 is SGHTS and CDR2 is YDEGEE in the germline V gene. Trimming cost V 3 bases and J 6 bases, with 12 bases left between them. This CDR3 reads CASSYGTPHGYTF. The CDR3 region has the DNA TGTGCCAGCAGCTACGGGACACCCCATGGCTACACCTTC.

The count of this clone is one. The chain is built from TRBV7-9 and TRBJ1-2; 9 bases agree with TRBD1. CDR3 length: 14 residues. Germline lookup yields CDR1 SEHNR and CDR2 FQNEAQ (reference sequence). V lost 3 bases, J lost 8 bases, and 7 bases stayed unmatched. DNA of the CDR3: TGTGCCAGCAGCTTCGGGACAGGGAGAGAAGGCTACACCTTC. This gives the protein CASSFGTGREGYTF.